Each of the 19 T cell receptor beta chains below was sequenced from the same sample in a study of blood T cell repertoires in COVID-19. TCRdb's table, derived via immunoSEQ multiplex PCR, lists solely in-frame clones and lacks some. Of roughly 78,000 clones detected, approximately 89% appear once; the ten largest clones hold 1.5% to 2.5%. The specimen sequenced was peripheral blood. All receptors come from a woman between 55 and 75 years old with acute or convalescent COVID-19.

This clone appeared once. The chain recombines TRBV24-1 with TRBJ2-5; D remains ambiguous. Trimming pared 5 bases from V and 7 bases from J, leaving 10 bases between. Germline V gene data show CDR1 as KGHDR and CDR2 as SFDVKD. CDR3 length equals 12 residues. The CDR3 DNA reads TGTGCCACCAGTGGGGCCCATGGGACCCAGTACTTC. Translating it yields CATSGAHGTQYF.

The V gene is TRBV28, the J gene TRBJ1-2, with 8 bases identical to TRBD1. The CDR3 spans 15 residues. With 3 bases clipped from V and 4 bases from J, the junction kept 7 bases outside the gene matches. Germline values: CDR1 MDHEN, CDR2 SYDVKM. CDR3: CASSFPGQGSYGYTF. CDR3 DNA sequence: TGTGCCAGCAGTTTCCCTGGACAGGGTAGCTATGGCTACACCTTC.

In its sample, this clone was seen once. Here the CDR3 reads CASSEDTSNYGYTF. The DNA of the CDR3 is TGTGCCAGCAGTGAGGACACGTCTAACTATGGCTACACCTTC. The chain is built from TRBV7-9 and TRBJ1-2; the D gene is possibly TRBD1 (5 bases). The CDR3 covers 14 residues. Germline CDR1 is SEHNR and CDR2 is FQNEAQ (reference sequence). V dropped 6 bases and J dropped 0 bases, with 11 bases sitting between them.

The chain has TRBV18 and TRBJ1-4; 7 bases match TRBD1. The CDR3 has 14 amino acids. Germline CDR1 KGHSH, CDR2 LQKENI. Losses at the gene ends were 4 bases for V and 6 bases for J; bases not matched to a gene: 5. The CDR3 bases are TGTGCCAGCTCACGCCGGGACAGAGATGAAAAACTGTTTTTT. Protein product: CASSRRDRDEKLFF.

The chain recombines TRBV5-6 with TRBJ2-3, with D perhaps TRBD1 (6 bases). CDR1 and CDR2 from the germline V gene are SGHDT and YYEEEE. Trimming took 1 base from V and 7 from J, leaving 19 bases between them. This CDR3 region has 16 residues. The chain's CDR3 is CASSLRGLGQTNTQYF. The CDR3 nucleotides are TGTGCCAGCAGCTTGAGAGGCTTAGGACAGACAAATACGCAGTATTTT.

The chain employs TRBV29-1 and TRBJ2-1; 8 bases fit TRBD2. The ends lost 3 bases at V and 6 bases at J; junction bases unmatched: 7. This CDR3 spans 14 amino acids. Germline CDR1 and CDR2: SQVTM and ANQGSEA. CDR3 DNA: TGCAGCGTTGATAATAGCGGGATTTCCAATGAGCAGTTCTTC. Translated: CSVDNSGISNEQFF.

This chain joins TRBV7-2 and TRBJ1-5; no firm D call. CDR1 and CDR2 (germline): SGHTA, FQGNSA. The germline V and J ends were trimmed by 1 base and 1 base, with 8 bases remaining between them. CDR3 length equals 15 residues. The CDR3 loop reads CASSLVGGSNQPQHF. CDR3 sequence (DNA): TGTGCCAGCAGCTTAGTCGGAGGGAGCAATCAGCCCCAGCATTTT.

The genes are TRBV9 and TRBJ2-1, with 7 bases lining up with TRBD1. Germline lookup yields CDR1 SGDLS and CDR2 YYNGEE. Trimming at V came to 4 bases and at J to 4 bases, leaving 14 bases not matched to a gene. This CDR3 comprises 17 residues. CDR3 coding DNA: TGTGCCAGCAGCCCTAGGCGATTAGGGGGCGGGTACAATGAGCAGTTCTTC. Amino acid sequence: CASSPRRLGGGYNEQFF.

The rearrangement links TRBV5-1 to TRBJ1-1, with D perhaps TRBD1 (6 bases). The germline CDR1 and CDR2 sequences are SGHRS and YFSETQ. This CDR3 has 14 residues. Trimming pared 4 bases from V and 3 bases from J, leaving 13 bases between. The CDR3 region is CASSPRGDHTEAFF. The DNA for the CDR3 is TGCGCCAGCAGCCCCAGGGGAGATCACACTGAAGCTTTCTTT.

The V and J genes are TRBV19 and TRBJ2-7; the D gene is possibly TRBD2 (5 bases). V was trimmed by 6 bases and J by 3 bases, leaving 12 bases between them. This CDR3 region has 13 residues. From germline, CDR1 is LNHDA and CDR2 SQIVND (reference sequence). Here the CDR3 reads CASRAVPHYEQYF. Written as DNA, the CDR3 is TGTGCCAGTAGAGCGGTTCCGCACTACGAGCAGTACTTC.

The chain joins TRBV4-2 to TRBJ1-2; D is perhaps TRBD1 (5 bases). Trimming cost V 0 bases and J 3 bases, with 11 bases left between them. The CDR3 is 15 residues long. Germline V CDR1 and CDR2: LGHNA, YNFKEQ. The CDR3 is CASSQDQDNYYGYTF. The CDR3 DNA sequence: TGTGCCAGCAGCCAAGATCAGGACAACTACTATGGCTACACCTTC.

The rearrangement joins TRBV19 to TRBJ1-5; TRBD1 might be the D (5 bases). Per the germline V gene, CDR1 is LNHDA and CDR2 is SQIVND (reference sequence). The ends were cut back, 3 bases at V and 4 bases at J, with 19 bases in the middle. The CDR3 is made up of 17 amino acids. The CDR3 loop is CASSIGRVPVSNQPQHF. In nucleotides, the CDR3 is TGTGCCAGTAGTATTGGCAGGGTACCCGTTAGTAATCAGCCCCAGCATTTT.

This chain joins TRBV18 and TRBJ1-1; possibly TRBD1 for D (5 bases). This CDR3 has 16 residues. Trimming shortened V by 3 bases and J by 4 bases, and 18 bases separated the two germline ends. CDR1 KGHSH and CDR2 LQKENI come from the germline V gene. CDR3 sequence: CASSPLTGGVTTEAFF. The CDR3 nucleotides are TGTGCCAGCTCACCGCTAACAGGTGGGGTGACCACTGAAGCTTTCTTT.

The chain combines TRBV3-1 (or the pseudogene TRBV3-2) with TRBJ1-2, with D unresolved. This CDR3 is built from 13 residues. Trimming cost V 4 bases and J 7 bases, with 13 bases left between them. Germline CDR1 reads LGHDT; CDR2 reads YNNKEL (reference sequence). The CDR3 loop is CASSPEVRGGYTF. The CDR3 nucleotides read TGTGCCAGCAGCCCTGAAGTAAGAGGTGGCTACACCTTC.

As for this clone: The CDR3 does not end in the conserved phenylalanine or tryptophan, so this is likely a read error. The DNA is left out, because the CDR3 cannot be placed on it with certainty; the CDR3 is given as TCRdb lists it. The CDR3 is CASSLNRETGQLSTPPL. The genes are TRBV12-1 and TRBJ1-6; the table's D call of TRBD1 was not tested on the DNA. TRBV12-1 is a documented pseudogene. The CDR3 length is 17 residues, termini included.

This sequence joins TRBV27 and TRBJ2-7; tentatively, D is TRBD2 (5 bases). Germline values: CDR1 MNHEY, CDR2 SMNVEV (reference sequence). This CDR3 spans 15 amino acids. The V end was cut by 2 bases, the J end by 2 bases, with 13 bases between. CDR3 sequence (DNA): TGTGCCAGCAGTTTAACAGCGGAGCGAACCTACGAGCAGTACTTC. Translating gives CASSLTAERTYEQYF.

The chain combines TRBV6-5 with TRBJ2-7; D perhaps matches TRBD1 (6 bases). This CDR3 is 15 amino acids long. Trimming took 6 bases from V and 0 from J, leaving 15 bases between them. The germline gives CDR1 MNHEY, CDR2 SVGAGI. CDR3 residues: CASRPATGSSYEQYF. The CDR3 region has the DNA TGTGCCAGCAGACCCGCCACAGGGAGCTCCTACGAGCAGTACTTC.

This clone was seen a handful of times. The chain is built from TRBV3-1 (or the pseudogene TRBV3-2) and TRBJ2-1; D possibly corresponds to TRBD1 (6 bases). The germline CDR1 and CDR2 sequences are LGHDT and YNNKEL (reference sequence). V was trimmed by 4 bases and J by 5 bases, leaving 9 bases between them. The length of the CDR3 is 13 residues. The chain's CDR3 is CASSRKGDNEQFF. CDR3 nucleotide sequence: TGTGCCAGCAGCCGCAAGGGGGACAATGAGCAGTTCTTC.

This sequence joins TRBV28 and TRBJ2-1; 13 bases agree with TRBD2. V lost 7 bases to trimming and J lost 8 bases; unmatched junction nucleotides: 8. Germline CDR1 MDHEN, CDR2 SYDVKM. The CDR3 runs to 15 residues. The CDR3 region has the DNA TGTGCCAGCACCATGACTAGCGGGGGGTTGGATGAGCAGTTCTTC. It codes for CASTMTSGGLDEQFF.